This T cell receptor (beta chain) is from a study of shared clonotypes between healthy human individuals. Study-wide results and caveats: The sampled material consisted only of blood, and tissue repertoires are likely to differ.

Replicate PCRs for sorted subsets used around 200 ng DNA; this equaled 33,000 or so T cell genomes. Libraries were prepared by immunoSEQ multiplex PCR; TCRdb keeps only in-frame clonotypes and omits some of them. Of about 2.5 million clones listed, less than 95% are singletons. This clone appeared a single time. Its antigen remains unknown. The CDR3 length is 16 residues. Deletions cut 3 bases from V and 6 bases from J, with 18 bases between. The V gene's germline CDR1 is MDHEN and CDR2 SYDVKM. This receptor was identified in a man in his late teens or twenties in good health. Some clones in this sample may be carry-over from other donors' samples. Sequencing was done on a sample of naive CD4+ T cells from PBMCs. Stated subset: CD45RA+ positively selected. The chain carries TRBV28 and TRBJ2-1, with a weak D call TRBD2 (6 bases). The CDR3 DNA sequence: TGTGCCAGCAGTTTGGTAGGCGGGATACCCGGCAATGAGCAGTTCTTC. This encodes CASSLVGGIPGNEQFF.